This TCR beta chain was recovered during a study of blood T cell repertoires in COVID-19. About the research overall: Samples came from the United States, Italy and Spain, spanning acute and convalescent COVID-19. PBMCs, B-cell-depleted T cells, or T cells provided the cDNA or gDNA that made up the material.

Germline V gives CDR1 LGHDT, CDR2 YNNKEL (reference sequence). CDR3 length: 12 residues. V gave up 3 bases and J gave up 10 bases, with 10 bases separating them. Original data processing: Reference gene primer amplification in the assay estimated nucleated cell counts. Clones were sequenced by immunoSEQ multiplex PCR, and TCRdb holds only the in-frame ones, with some missing. V and J calls and clone size come straight from that table; D and trimming were deduced from the DNA. The sample lists 200,000 to 300,000 clones; 83% were seen once. This TCR was sampled from a human donor in a cohort sampled during active COVID-19. Sequenced input: peripheral blood. The genes are TRBV3-1 (or the pseudogene TRBV3-2) and TRBJ2-1, with D possibly matching TRBD2 (5 bases). Here the CDR3 reads CASSQTGEEQFF. DNA for the CDR3: TGTGCCAGCAGCCAGACCGGGGAAGAGCAGTTCTTC.